This T cell receptor (beta chain) appears in the sequencing data of a study of control samples from healthy donors and cancer patients. This clone was recorded once. CDR3 length: 17 amino acids. The V segment lost 6 bases and the J segment 6 bases; nucleotides outside the gene matches: 13. Germline CDR1 and CDR2: LNHDA and SQIVND (reference sequence). The data were produced by immunoSEQ multiplex PCR, yet TCRdb's version contains in-frame clones alone and is incomplete. The table includes about 130,000 clones, around 94% detected once. The sequence was obtained from a man aged 60 to 69 with colorectal cancer. The J gene is TRBJ2-2, the V gene TRBV19, with 10 bases aligning to TRBD1. Sequenced input: PBMCs. CDR3 region: CASSLTRDRGKAGELFF. The CDR3 DNA sequence: TGTGCCAGTAGCCTCACCCGGGACAGGGGAAAGGCCGGGGAGCTGTTTTTT.